The present entry profiles one T cell receptor beta chain with its context. This clonotype was detected only a few times. Its antigen is unknown. Base qualities are not at hand, and no much larger clone is one base apart. Receptors were amplified or captured by PCR. TCRdb lists the instrument as NextSeq 500. Bulk TCR libraries were prepared as previously described, using TCR primers listed in Table S5. Purification of total RNA was performed with the Qiagen AllPrep DNA/RNA kit. Reads from multiple sequencing runs of the same library were pooled before analysis. The study's own analysis went as follows. Reads were retained only if their TCR constant sequence matched exactly, and those retained reads were trimmed to 150 nt and grouped according to their 12-nt molecular barcodes. Reads inside each barcode group were sub-clustered using a 15% Levenshtein threshold, and a quality-weighted consensus sequence was constructed for each RNA molecule. Non-functional sequences were removed, as were lower-count sequences one edit away from another. Barcode sub-clusters with fewer than 20% of the maximum read count were removed, based on fitting two negative binomial distributions. The public sequencing data were trimmed at Q25 with fastp and processed into clonotypes with MiXCR by TCRdb, which kept only in-frame beta chains. For every CDR3 protein sequence, its rows merge into one entry that carries the most common genes and DNA. TCRdb, rather than the study authors, made the V and J calls. For this sample the table gives more than 550,000 distinct CDR3 sequences, of which around 25% were detected only once. The biggest ten clones account for about 0.78% of the sample.

Libraries of naive CD8 T cells were built from anywhere between roughly 18,000 and 1,000,000 sorted cells, with 10%, 30% or 50% of the purified RNA used. On a BD FACSAria II, naive CD8 T cells were FACS-sorted as CD8+CD4-CCR7+CD45RA+ and collected into RLT Plus buffer. To test detection sensitivity, Jurkat RNA equal to around 10 TCR copies was added to samples of about 20,000-1,000,000 naive CD8 T cells. CD8 T cells were enriched with RosetteSep CD8+ T Cell Enrichment Cocktail and Ficoll-Paque, followed by ACK red cell lysis. These data are taken from a study of molecular identifiers for immune sequencing clone quantification (dated by TCRdb to 2016 to 2019). Turning to the overall study: For a replicate experiment, RNA from approximately 20,000 or 100,000 naive CD8 T cells was divided into five aliquots, and four of the five aliquots were sequenced. This methods study used CD8 T cells to benchmark TCR RNA copy counting and molecular-identifier clustering-based TCR repertoire sequencing (MIDCIRS). General study outcomes and caveats: In CMV-specific effector cells, clones with more than 20 RNA copies contained over 97% of molecules, whereas in naive cells such clones contained under 1% of molecules. Modeling estimated roughly 3.2 recovered TCR RNA copies per cell, compared with about ten by digital PCR, which implies around 30% capture efficiency. Even against a background of 850,000 to 1,000,000 naive CD8 T cells, spiked-in Jurkat TCR RNA amounting to a single cell's worth was reported to be detectable. The naive libraries included spiked-in Jurkat TCR RNA (around nine copies' worth), and this Jurkat TCR RNA is not part of the donor repertoire. When barcode sub-clustering was not used, chimeric consensus sequences inflated TCR diversity, with chimeras reaching as high as 47%. Identical TCR molecules sharing a barcode could cause highly expanded clone sizes to be underestimated.

Sequences DFQATT (CDR1) and SNEGSKA (CDR2) are obtained from the germline V gene (reference sequence). At the junction V is shortened by 0 bases and J by 3 bases; bases outside the gene matches: 4. The CDR3 starts with the cysteine, ends with the phenylalanine, and has 14 residues. The CDR3 DNA has 42 bases and is translated from base 1. The sample was naive CD8+ T cells from blood, with Jurkat cell RNA spiked in. In light of the paper, this sample's cell subset or site label describes: FACS-sorted CD8+CD4-CCR7+CD45RA+ naive T cells. The clonotype originates from a human donor in good health. Some libraries in this study had Jurkat cell RNA spiked in. This chain joins TRBV20-1 to TRBJ2-7; 8 bases in the junction line up with TRBD1. The CDR3 region reads CSARDRGQGYEQYF. The nucleotide sequence is TGCAGTGCTAGAGATAGAGGACAGGGCTACGAGCAGTACTTC.